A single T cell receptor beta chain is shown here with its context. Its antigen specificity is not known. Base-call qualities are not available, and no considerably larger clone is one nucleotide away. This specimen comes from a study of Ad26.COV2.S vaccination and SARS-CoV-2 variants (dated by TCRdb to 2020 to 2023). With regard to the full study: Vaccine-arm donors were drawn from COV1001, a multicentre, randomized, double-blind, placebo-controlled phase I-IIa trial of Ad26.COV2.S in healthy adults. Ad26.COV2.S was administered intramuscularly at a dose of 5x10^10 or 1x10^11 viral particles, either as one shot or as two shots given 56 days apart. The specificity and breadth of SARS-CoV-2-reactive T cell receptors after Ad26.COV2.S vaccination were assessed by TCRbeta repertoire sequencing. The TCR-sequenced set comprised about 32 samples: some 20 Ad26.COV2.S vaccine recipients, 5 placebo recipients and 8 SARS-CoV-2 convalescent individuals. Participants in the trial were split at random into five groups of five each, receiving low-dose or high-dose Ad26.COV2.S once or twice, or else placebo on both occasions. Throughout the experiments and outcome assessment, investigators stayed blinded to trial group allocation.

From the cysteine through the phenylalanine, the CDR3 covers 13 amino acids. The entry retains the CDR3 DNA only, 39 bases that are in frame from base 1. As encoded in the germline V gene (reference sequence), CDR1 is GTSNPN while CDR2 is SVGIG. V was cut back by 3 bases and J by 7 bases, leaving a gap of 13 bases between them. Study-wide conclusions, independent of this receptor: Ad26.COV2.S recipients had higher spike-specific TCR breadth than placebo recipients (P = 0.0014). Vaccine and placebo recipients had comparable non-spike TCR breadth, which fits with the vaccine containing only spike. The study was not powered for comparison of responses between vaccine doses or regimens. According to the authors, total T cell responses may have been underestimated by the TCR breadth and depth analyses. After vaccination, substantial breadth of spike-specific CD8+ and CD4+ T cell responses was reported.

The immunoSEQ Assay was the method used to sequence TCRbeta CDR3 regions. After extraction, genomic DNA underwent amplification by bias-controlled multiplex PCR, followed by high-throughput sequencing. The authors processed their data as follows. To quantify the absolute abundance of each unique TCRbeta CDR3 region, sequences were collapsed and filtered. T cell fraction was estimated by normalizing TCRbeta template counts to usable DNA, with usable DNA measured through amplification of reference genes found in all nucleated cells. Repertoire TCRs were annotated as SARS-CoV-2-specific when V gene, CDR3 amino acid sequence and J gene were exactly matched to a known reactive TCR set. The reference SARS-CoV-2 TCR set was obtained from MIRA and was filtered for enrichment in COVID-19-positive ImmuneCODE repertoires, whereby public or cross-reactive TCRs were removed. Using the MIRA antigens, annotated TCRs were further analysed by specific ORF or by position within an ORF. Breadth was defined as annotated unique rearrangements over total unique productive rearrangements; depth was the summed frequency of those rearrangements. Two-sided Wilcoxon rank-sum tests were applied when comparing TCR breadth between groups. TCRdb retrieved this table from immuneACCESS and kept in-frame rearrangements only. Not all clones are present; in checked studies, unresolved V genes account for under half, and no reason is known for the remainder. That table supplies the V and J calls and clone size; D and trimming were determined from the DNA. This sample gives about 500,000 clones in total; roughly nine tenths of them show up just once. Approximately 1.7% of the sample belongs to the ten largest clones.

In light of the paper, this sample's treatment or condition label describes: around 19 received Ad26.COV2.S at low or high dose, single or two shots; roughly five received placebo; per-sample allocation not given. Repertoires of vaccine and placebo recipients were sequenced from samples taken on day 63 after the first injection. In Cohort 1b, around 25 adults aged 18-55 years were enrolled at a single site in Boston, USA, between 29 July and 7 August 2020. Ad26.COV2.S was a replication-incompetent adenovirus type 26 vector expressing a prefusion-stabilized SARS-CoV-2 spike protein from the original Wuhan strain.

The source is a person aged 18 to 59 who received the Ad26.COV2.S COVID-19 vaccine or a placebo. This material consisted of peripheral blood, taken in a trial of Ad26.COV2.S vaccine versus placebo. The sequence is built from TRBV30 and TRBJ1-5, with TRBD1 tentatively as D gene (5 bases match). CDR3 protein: CAWSRTKSQPQHF. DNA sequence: TGTGCCTGGAGCCGGACAAAATCCCAGCCCCAGCATTTT.